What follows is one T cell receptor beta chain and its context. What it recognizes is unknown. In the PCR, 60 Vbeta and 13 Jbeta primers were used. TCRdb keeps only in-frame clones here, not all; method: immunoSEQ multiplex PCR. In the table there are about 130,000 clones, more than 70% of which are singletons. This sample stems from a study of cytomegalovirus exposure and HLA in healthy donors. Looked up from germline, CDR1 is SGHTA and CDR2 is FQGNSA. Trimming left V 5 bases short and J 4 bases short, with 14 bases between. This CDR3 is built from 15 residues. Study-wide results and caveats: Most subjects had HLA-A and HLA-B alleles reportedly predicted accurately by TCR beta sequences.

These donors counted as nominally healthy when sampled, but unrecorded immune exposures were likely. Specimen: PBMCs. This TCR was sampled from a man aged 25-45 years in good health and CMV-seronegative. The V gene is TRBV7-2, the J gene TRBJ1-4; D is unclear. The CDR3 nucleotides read TGTGCCAGCAGCCCTAGTACGGGAGATAATGAAAAACTGTTTTTT. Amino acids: CASSPSTGDNEKLFF.